The rows below give T cell receptor beta chains drawn from one sample of a study of early T cells in non-severe SARS-CoV-2 infection. Each CDR3 protein gets one entry after TCRdb re-called the 5' RACE reads with MiXCR. The profile shows tens of thousands of distinct CDR3 sequences, roughly a tenth of them singletons. The sequenced sample was whole blood. These receptors all come from an adult who was a healthcare worker with PCR-confirmed SARS-CoV-2 infection or an uninfected control (not recorded which). The conserved cysteine and the conserved F or W are not part of the CDR3 here.

TRBJ2-2 | TRBV2 | ASSWTGSNTGELF
TRBJ2-3 | TRBV24-1 | ATSEAGRRGDTQY
TRBJ2-3 | TRBV29-1 | SVEDARFLDTQY
TRBJ2-3 | TRBV10-3 | AISGLAGVTDTQY
TRBJ2-3 | TRBV27 | ASRTPSGSTDTQY
TRBJ2-1 | TRBV7-2 | ASSLGAGYNEQF
TRBJ2-1 | TRBV5-8 | ASSLVPPSSYNEQF
TRBJ2-1 | TRBV5-4 | ASSWASVNEQF
TRBJ2-3 | TRBV15 | ATSRGHTQY
TRBJ2-1 | TRBV6-2/TRBV6-3 | ASSPRDRGYNEQF
TRBJ2-7 | TRBV7-6 | ASSLEAGAYEQY
TRBJ2-1 | TRBV12-3/TRBV12-4 | ASSPVVGGYEQF
TRBJ2-3 | TRBV11-3 | ASSIPTWNTQY
TRBJ1-1 | TRBV7-9 | ASSLNREAF
TRBJ1-2 | TRBV7-8 | ASSLAKGATTGYT
TRBJ2-3 | TRBV7-3 | ASSLTFESGHTQY
TRBJ2-5 | TRBV9 | ASSVGAAGETQY
TRBJ2-3 | TRBV29-1 | SVRAPDTQY
TRBJ1-5 | TRBV18 | ASSARDRGTNQPQH
TRBJ2-6 | TRBV20-1 | SASSRPGLAQNSGANVLT
TRBJ2-1 | TRBV24-1 | ATSDGQVNEQF
TRBJ2-3 | TRBV10-3 | AISVLAATSTDTQY
TRBJ1-1 | TRBV7-9 | ASSLGQRNTEAF
TRBJ1-1 | TRBV29-1 | SGSDRGNTEAF
TRBJ2-7 | TRBV7-9 | ASSRQGRYGQY
TRBJ2-1 | TRBV20-1 | SARDPAGTGEQF
TRBJ2-5 | TRBV7-6 | ASSLGQQETQY
TRBJ2-6 | TRBV18 | ASSPEGSGANVLT
TRBJ2-1 | TRBV7-2 | ASSKGQGENEQF
TRBJ2-3 | TRBV13 | ASSPWTSGGSTDTQY
TRBJ2-1 | TRBV18 | ASSPPLRTSSYNEQF
TRBJ2-4 | TRBV7-2 | ASSLGVTAKNIQY
TRBJ2-2 | TRBV3-1 | ASSQGPGAHTGELF
TRBJ2-3 | TRBV10-3 | AISASSGGMSDTQY
TRBJ2-6 | TRBV5-1 | ASNENSGANVLT
TRBJ2-7 | TRBV21-1 | ASSKDPAGGLYEQY
TRBJ2-7 | TRBV29-1 | SVSAGTYEQY
TRBJ2-1 | TRBV24-1 | ATSPGTSGIGEQF